This TCR beta chain was captured by sequencing in a study of cytomegalovirus exposure and HLA in healthy donors. Overall study context: From HLA-typed donors, an early data release held roughly 80 million unique TCRs.

PCR involved 60 Vbeta and 13 Jbeta primers. The protocol was immunoSEQ multiplex PCR, while the TCRdb copy is restricted to in-frame clones and leaves out a portion. The table records around 85,000 clones, roughly 80% of them present only once. Broader study findings: Cytomegalovirus status was reportedly diagnosed by the classifier with high sensitivity and specificity. There was a cluster of highly shared sequence variants that was likely a sequencing artifact.

With respect to this clone: Its antigen is not known.

J gave up 5 bases and V 6 bases, and 27 bases lay outside the gene matches. This CDR3 contains 21 residues. The V gene's germline CDR1 is SQVTM and CDR2 ANQGSEA. The clonotype comes from a man in his forties or fifties in good health and CMV-seropositive. The chain employs TRBV29-1 and TRBJ2-1; 11 positions match TRBD2. The sample was PBMCs. The CDR3: CSVLPYITGTSGPLSHNEQFF. CDR3 nucleotides: TGCAGCGTACTCCCCTACATAACCGGGACTAGCGGCCCCTTAAGCCACAATGAGCAGTTCTTC.